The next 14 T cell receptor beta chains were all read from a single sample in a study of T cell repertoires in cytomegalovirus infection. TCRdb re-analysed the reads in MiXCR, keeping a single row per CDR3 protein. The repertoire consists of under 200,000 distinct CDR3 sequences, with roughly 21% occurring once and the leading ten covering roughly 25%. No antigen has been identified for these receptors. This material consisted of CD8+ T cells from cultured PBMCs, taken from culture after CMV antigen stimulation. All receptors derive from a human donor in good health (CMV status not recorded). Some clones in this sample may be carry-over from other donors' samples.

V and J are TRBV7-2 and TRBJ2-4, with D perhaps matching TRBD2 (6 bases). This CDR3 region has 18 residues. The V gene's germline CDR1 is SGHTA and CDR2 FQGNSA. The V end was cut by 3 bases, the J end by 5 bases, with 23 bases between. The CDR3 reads CASSLGQRARLGENIQYF. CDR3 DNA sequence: TGTGCCAGCAGCTTGGGCCAGCGGGCCCGGCTGGGAGAAAACATTCAGTACTTC.

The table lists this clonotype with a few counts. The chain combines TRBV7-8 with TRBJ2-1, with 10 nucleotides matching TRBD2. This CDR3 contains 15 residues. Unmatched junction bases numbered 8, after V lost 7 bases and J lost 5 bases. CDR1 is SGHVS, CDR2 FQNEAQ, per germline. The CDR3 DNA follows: TGTGCCAGCACCTCTCTAGCGGGGGCTAACAATGAGCAGTTCTTC. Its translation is CASTSLAGANNEQFF.

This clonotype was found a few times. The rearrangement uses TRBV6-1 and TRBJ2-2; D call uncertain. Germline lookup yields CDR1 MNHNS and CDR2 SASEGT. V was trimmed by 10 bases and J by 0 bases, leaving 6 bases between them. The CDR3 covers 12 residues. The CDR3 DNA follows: TGTGCCATCCCAGCGAACACCGGGGAGCTGTTTTTT. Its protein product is CAIPANTGELFF.

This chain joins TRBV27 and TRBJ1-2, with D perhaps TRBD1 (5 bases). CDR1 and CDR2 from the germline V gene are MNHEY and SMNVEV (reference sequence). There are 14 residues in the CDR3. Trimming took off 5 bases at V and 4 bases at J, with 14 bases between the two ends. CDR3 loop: CASSPSGTVYGYTF. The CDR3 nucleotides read TGTGCCAGCAGTCCGTCCGGGACGGTCTATGGCTACACCTTC.

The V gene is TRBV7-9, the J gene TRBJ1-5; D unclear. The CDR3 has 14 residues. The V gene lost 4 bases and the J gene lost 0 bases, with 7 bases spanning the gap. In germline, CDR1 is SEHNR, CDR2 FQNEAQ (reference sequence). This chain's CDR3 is CASSSEDSNQPQHF. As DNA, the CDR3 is TGTGCCAGCAGCTCGGAGGATAGCAATCAGCCCCAGCATTTT. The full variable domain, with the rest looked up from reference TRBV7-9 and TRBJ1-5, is DTGVSQNPRHKITKRGQNVTFRCDPISEHNRLYWYRQTLGQGPEFLTYFQNEAQLEKSRLLSDRFSAERPKGSFSTLEIQRTEQGDSAMYLCASSSEDSNQPQHFGDGTRLSIL.

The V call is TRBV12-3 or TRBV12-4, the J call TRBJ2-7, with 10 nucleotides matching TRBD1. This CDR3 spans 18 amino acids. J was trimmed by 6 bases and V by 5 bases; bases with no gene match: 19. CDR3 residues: CASSLTGGAVRISGEQYF. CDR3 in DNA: TGTGCCAGCAGTCTGACAGGGGGCGCGGTGAGGATATCGGGCGAGCAGTACTTC.

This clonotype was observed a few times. This CDR3 is CASVHELGTEAFF. For the CDR3, the DNA is TGTGCCAGCGTTCATGAGCTTGGGACTGAAGCTTTCTTT. The chain employs TRBV6-5 and TRBJ1-1, with unresolved D. V shed 8 bases and J shed 5 bases, with 15 bases lying between them. CDR1 and CDR2 from the germline V gene are MNHEY and SVGAGI. The CDR3 spans 13 residues.

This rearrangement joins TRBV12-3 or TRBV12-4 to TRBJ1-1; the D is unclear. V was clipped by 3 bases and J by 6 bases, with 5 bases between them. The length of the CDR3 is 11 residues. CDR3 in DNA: TGTGCCAGCAGTTTCGAGGCTGAAGCTTTCTTT. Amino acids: CASSFEAEAFF.

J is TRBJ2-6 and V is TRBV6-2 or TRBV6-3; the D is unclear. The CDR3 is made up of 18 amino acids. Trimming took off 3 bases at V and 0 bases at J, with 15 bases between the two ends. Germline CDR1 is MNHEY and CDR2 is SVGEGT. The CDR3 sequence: CASSYEADSISGANVLTF. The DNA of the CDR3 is TGTGCCAGCAGTTATGAGGCAGATAGTATCTCTGGGGCCAACGTCCTGACTTTC.

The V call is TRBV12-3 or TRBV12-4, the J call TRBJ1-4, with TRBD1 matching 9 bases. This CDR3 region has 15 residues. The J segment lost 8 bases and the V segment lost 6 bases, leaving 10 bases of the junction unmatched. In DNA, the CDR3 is TGTGCCAGCAGGCCTCCGGGACAGGGATACGAAAAACTGTTTTTT. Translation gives CASRPPGQGYEKLFF.

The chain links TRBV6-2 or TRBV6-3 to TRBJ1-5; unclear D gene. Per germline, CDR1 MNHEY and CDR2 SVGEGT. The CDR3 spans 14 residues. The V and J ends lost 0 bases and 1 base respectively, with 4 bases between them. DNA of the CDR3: TGTGCCAGCAGTTACTCGGGGAGCAATCAGCCCCAGCATTTT. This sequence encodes CASSYSGSNQPQHF.

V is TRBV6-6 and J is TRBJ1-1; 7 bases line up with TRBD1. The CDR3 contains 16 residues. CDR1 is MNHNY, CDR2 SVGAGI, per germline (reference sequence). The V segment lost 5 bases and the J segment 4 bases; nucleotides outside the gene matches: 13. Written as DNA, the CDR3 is TGTGCCAGCAGTGAGGAGGGGGCAAGGGAGATCACTGAAGCTTTCTTT. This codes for CASSEEGAREITEAFF.

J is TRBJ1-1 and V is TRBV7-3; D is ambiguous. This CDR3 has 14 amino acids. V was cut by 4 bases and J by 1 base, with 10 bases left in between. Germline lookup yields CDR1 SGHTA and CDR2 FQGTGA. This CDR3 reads CASSSSTPNTEAFF. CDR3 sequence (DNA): TGTGCCAGCAGCTCCTCGACACCGAACACTGAAGCTTTCTTT.

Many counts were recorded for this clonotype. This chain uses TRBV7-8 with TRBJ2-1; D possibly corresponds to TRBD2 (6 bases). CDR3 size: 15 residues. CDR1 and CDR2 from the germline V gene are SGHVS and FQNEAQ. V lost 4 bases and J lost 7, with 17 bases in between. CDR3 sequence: CASSWGVGPGNEQFF. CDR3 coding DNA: TGTGCCAGCAGCTGGGGGGTTGGACCGGGAAATGAGCAGTTCTTC.